A selection of T cell receptor beta chains follows, all from one sample in a study of cytomegalovirus exposure and HLA in healthy donors. Produced via immunoSEQ multiplex PCR; TCRdb's table is partial and in-frame only. The sample includes under 250,000 clones. Sequenced input: PBMCs. The receptors shown here come from a girl aged 2 to 9 in good health and CMV-seropositive. CDR3s include the opening cysteine and the closing phenylalanine or tryptophan. The D gene is left open where the match is weak.

D	length	J	V	DNA	CDR3
.	18	TRBJ1-3	TRBV5-1	TGCGCCAGCAGCTTGAATGCTATGGGTGGCGGCTCTGGAAACACCATATATTTT	CASSLNAMGGGSGNTIYF
TRBD2	14	TRBJ2-2	TRBV7-7	TGTGCTAGCAGCTCTAGCGGGAGGACCGGGGAGCTGTTTTTT	CASSSSGRTGELFF
.	12	TRBJ1-1	TRBV6-1	TGTGCCAGCAGTGATCGGGGGTGGAGTGCTTTCTTT	CASSDRGWSAFF
TRBD1	15	TRBJ1-1	TRBV6-5	TGTGCCAGCAGTAGTGGACAGGGGGCATGGACTGAAGCTTTCTTT	CASSSGQGAWTEAFF
TRBD1	15	TRBJ1-3	TRBV7-6	TGTGCCAGCAGCCTCCGACAGGGGTTTGGAAACACCATATATTTT	CASSLRQGFGNTIYF
TRBD1	15	TRBJ1-2	TRBV15	TGTGCCACCAGCACCCGGGGACAGGGAGGCTATGGCTACACCTTC	CATSTRGQGGYGYTF
TRBD1	14	TRBJ2-2	TRBV6-1	TGTGCCAGCAGGGGACAGGTGGGCACCGGGGAGCTGTTTTTT	CASRGQVGTGELFF
.	16	TRBJ1-2	TRBV28	TGTGCCAGCAGTTCCCACATGAACGGCCCTATCGGGGGCTACACCTTC	CASSSHMNGPIGGYTF
TRBD2	12	TRBJ2-7	TRBV10-3	TGTGCCGCAAGCGGGAGGACGGATGAGCAGTACTTC	CAASGRTDEQYF
.	13	TRBJ2-1	TRBV6-1	TGTGCCCTAGGACCGGGGGATTCGGATGAGCAGTTCTTC	CALGPGDSDEQFF
TRBD2	15	TRBJ2-1	TRBV5-1	TGCGCCAGCAGAACCGGGACTAGCGGGACCAATGAGCAGTTCTTC	CASRTGTSGTNEQFF
TRBD2	18	TRBJ2-7	TRBV9	TGTGCCAGCAGCCCCCAAACGACGACTAGCGGTAACTCCTACGAGCAGTACTTC	CASSPQTTTSGNSYEQYF
.	16	TRBJ2-7	TRBV10-3	TGTGCCATCCGGGGTAGACAGGACACCCCTACTGGGGAGCAGTACTTC	CAIRGRQDTPTGEQYF
.	14	TRBJ1-1	TRBV2	TGTGCCAGCAAATTAGGGGCAGGGGCAGGTGAAGCTTTCTTT	CASKLGAGAGEAFF
TRBD2	13	TRBJ2-1	TRBV5-1	TGCGCCAGCAGCTTGGGACTAGCGGGAGGGCAGTTCTTC	CASSLGLAGGQFF
TRBD1	14	TRBJ2-3	TRBV30	TGTGCCTGGAGTCCGGGACAGGGGATGGATACGCAGTATTTT	CAWSPGQGMDTQYF
TRBD2	19	TRBJ2-1	TRBV5-6	TGTGCCAGCAGCCACGGACTAGCGGCCCATTCGACCTCAACTAATGAGCAGTTCTTC	CASSHGLAAHSTSTNEQFF
TRBD2	16	TRBJ2-2	TRBV19	TGTGCCAGTAGTATAGGTAGCGGGAGTTTAACGGGGGAGCTGTTTTTT	CASSIGSGSLTGELFF
TRBD1	13	TRBJ1-5	TRBV25-1	TGTGCCAGCAGTGGACAGGGCTATCAGCCCCAGCATTTT	CASSGQGYQPQHF
.	14	TRBJ2-5	TRBV28	TGTGCCAGCAGTCCTGGGGGGGGCAGGGGGACCCAGTACTTC	CASSPGGGRGTQYF
.	14	TRBJ1-2	TRBV10-1	TGCGCCAGGTGCGCAGGCGATCCTTACTATGGCTACACCTTC	CARCAGDPYYGYTF
TRBD1	15	TRBJ1-1	TRBV28	TGTGCCAGCAGGACAGGGGGCTTAGTGAGAACTGAAGCTTTCTTT	CASRTGGLVRTEAFF
TRBD1	16	TRBJ2-2	TRBV7-9	TGTGCCAGCACCCAGAACAGGGGAACGAACACCGGGGAGCTGTTTTTT	CASTQNRGTNTGELFF
TRBD1	16	TRBJ1-5	TRBV2	TGTGCCAGCAGTGAAAATGGACAGGCGAATAATCAGCCCCAGCATTTT	CASSENGQANNQPQHF
.	10	TRBJ2-7	TRBV10-3	TGTGCCACCTACTTCGGCGAGCAGTACTTC	CATYFGEQYF
.	15	TRBJ1-1	TRBV5-1	TGCGCCAGCAGCACCGGACAAGAGCAACCTTTTCAAGCTTTCTTT	CASSTGQEQPFQAFF
TRBD1	13	TRBJ2-7	TRBV30	TGTGCCTGGAGTGGACAGGGGTTCTACGAGCAGTACTTC	CAWSGQGFYEQYF
TRBD1	17	TRBJ1-4	TRBV7-8	TGTGCCAGCAGCTTCGTATCCACCGGGACAGGGAGAGAAAAACTGTTTTTT	CASSFVSTGTGREKLFF
.	14	TRBJ2-7	TRBV18	TGTGCCAGCCACCCCTCAGGGGGGTCCTACGAGCAGTACTTC	CASHPSGGSYEQYF
TRBD1	16	TRBJ1-5	TRBV13	TGTGCCAGCAGCTTTCGGGGACAGGGGACGAGTCAGCCCCAGCATTTT	CASSFRGQGTSQPQHF
TRBD2	18	TRBJ2-3	TRBV7-7	TGTGCCAGCAGCTTAGGTCCCTCGCGCGGGAGGGCAGAAGATACGCAGTATTTT	CASSLGPSRGRAEDTQYF
.	16	TRBJ2-3	TRBV7-3	TGTGCCAGCAGCCCCCAACGGCGGGGAGTCACAGATACGCAGTATTTT	CASSPQRRGVTDTQYF
TRBD2	14	TRBJ2-3	TRBV7-2	TGTGCCAGCAGCTTGGGACTAGCGGGAGGTACGCAGTATTTT	CASSLGLAGGTQYF
TRBD1	13	TRBJ1-2	TRBV7-2	TGTGCCAGCAGTCCCCAGGGGGCAAGAGGCTACACCTTC	CASSPQGARGYTF
.	14	TRBJ2-7	TRBV5-6	TGTGCCAGCACGGACCGGGACTCCTCAGCAGAGCAGTACTTC	CASTDRDSSAEQYF
TRBD1	15	TRBJ1-1	TRBV28	TGTGCCAGCAGTGCCTTAGCAGGGGGCCGGGCTGAAGCTTTCTTT	CASSALAGGRAEAFF
.	15	TRBJ2-3	TRBV6-1	TGTGCCAGCAGTCGGCGACAAACTAGCACAGATACGCAGTATTTT	CASSRRQTSTDTQYF
TRBD1	14	TRBJ1-2	TRBV5-1	TGCGCCAGCAGCTTGTCTGGGACAGGGGATGGCTACACCTTC	CASSLSGTGDGYTF
.	14	TRBJ1-2	TRBV5-8	TGTGCCAGCAGCTTGGGTACAGGCTACTATGGCTACACCTTC	CASSLGTGYYGYTF
TRBD2	17	TRBJ2-7	TRBV9	TGTGCCAGCAGCCCCAAGCCTCTAGCGGGAGGGAGAAACGAGCAGTACTTC	CASSPKPLAGGRNEQYF
.	13	TRBJ2-3	TRBV6-1	TGTGCCAGCAGTGGGACACTCACAGATACGCAGTATTTT	CASSGTLTDTQYF
TRBD1	16	TRBJ1-1	TRBV28	TGTGCCAGCAGTCCCGGGACAGGGTTTGAATACACTGAAGCTTTCTTT	CASSPGTGFEYTEAFF
.	13	TRBJ1-1	TRBV6-1	TGTGCCAGCAGTGCCCCCCAGGGTTTGTGGGCTTTCTTT	CASSAPQGLWAFF
TRBD1	16	TRBJ2-5	TRBV5-4	TGTGCCAGCAGCTTGGAAGGGGTCAGCAGGGGGGAGACCCAGTACTTC	CASSLEGVSRGETQYF
.	15	TRBJ2-1	TRBV7-8	TGTGCCAGCAGCTTAGAACTAGCTCCCAGCAATGAGCAGTTCTTC	CASSLELAPSNEQFF
TRBD1	14	TRBJ2-1	TRBV7-9	TGTGCCAGCAGCTCTCCTGGACAGGACAATGAGCAGTTCTTC	CASSSPGQDNEQFF
.	15	TRBJ2-7	TRBV18	TGTGCCAGCTCACCTTCTTGGTCGGCTAGCTACGAGCAGTACTTC	CASSPSWSASYEQYF
.	14	TRBJ2-1	TRBV5-1	TGCGCCAGCAGCTTGGGGGATGGGGAGGCCGAGCAGTTCTTC	CASSLGDGEAEQFF
TRBD1	15	TRBJ2-5	TRBV29-1	TGCAGCGTCGGCACCGGGACAGGGGGAGAAGAGACCCAGTACTTC	CSVGTGTGGEETQYF
TRBD1	13	TRBJ1-1	TRBV29-1	TGCAGCGCGGCGGGACAGCTGAACACTGAAGCTTTCTTT	CSAAGQLNTEAFF